This T cell receptor beta chain was profiled in a study of T cells in Graves' hyperthyroidism and ophthalmopathy. Background on the study: Peripheral blood specimens were obtained at initial diagnosis, prior to any treatment.

TCR beta CDR3 sequences were amplified from RNA transcripts. The HTBI primer set was used in a first-round RT-PCR of the TCR CDR3. TCRdb passed the multiplex PCR reads through MiXCR, listing each CDR3 protein once. The sample carries about 610,000 distinct CDR3 sequences, roughly 14% recorded once. The sample consisted of blood. This TCR derives from a woman aged 40 to 50 with Graves' ophthalmopathy.

The chain's CDR3 is CASKTGKLYTEAFF. CDR3 bases: TGTGCCAGCAAGACAGGGAAGTTGTACACTGAAGCTTTCTTT. This chain links TRBV2 with TRBJ1-1; 7 bases agree with TRBD1. This CDR3 contains 14 residues. Trimming at V came to 7 bases and at J to 3 bases, leaving 8 bases not matched to a gene. In germline, CDR1 is SNHLY, CDR2 FYNNEI.